The T cell receptor (beta chain) described here comes from a study of identical twins. This CDR3 has 16 amino acids. The germline CDR1 and CDR2 sequences are SGHAT and FQNNGV. Unmatched junction bases numbered 12, after V lost 1 base and J lost 10 bases. TCRdb used MiXCR to reprocess the 5' RACE reads, holding one entry per CDR3 protein. The sample consists of roughly 1,500,000 distinct CDR3 sequences, around a third of them appearing once. This TCR was sampled from a newborn girl in good health. Sequencing was done on a sample of cord blood. V and J are TRBV11-2 and TRBJ2-1; TRBD2 matches at 8 bases. CDR3 sequence reads: CASSLGEPILAVEQFF. In nucleotides, the CDR3 is TGTGCCAGCAGCTTAGGCGAACCCATACTAGCGGTGGAGCAGTTCTTC.